The entry below gives a single T cell receptor (beta chain) sequence along with its context. The use of a sample-barcoded 5' primer and a J-beta primer mix characterized a second PCR of roughly 7 to 11 cycles. TCRdb reprocessed the 5' RACE reads via MiXCR and lists one record per CDR3 protein. The profile shows roughly 1,300,000 distinct CDR3 sequences, 59% of them singletons. The data derive from a study of blood T cells in healthy people across ages. In germline, CDR1 is MNHNY, CDR2 SVGAGI (reference sequence). The CDR3 covers 14 residues. V was pared by 6 bases and J by 0 bases, with 12 bases between.

The sequenced sample was blood. The chain combines TRBV6-6 with TRBJ2-7; D could derive from TRBD1 or TRBD2 (5 bases each). This clonotype originated in a man between 18 and 35 years old in good health. The DNA for the CDR3 is TGTGCCAGCAGCTATCCAGGGAGCTCCTACGAGCAGTACTTC. Its translation is CASSYPGSSYEQYF.